This note documents a single TCR beta chain sequence. The entry originates in a study of blood T cell repertoires in COVID-19. Libraries were prepared by immunoSEQ multiplex PCR; TCRdb keeps only in-frame clonotypes and omits some of them. The sample yields 300,000 to 350,000 clones, more than 75% seen once. V shed 5 bases, J shed 8 bases, and the junction held 5 bases outside the gene matches. CDR1 is MDHEN and CDR2 is SYDVKM in the germline V gene. The CDR3 has 14 amino acids. The J gene is TRBJ1-4, the V gene TRBV28; 10 bases line up with TRBD1. This sequence was found in a woman aged 25-40 years who had recovered from COVID-19. Input material: PBMCs or T cells enriched from blood (not recorded which). CDR3 protein: CASSQDRGVEKLFF. The CDR3 DNA follows: TGTGCCAGCAGTCAGGACAGGGGGGTCGAAAAACTGTTTTTT. Combining the CDR3 with reference TRBV28 and TRBJ1-4 gives the whole variable domain DVKVTQSSRYLVKRTGEKVFLECVQDMDHENMFWYRQDPGLGLRLIYFSYDVKMKEKGDIPEGYSVSREKKERFSLILESASTNQTSMYLCASSQDRGVEKLFFGSGTQLSVL.